This T cell receptor (beta chain) was obtained from a study of blood T cell repertoires in COVID-19. Looking at the study overall: Sources were T cells, B-cell-depleted T cells, or PBMCs; the material itself was cDNA or gDNA.

CDR1 is MGHRA and CDR2 is YSYEKL in the germline V gene. This CDR3 spans 16 amino acids. Trimming cost V 2 bases and J 4 bases; bases outside gene matches: 7. Repertoires were generated with immunoSEQ multiplex PCR, while TCRdb's copy carries only in-frame clones and drops some. The sample consists of about 200,000 clones, 65% to 90% of them appearing once. The V gene is TRBV4-1, the J gene TRBJ2-2, with TRBD2 identical over 7 bases. The specimen was PBMCs or T cells enriched from blood (not recorded which). The TCR sequence derives from a woman between 25 and 40 years old who had been exposed to COVID-19. CDR3 nucleotide sequence: TGCGCCAGCAGCCAACCGACCCCGGGGGGCACCGGGGAGCTGTTTTTT. Translating it yields CASSQPTPGGTGELFF.